This T cell receptor (beta chain) was obtained from a study of T cells in Graves' hyperthyroidism and ophthalmopathy. Overall study context: Peripheral blood was acquired at first diagnosis, ahead of any therapy whatsoever.

RNA transcripts were the template for amplifying TCR beta CDR3 regions. First-round RT-PCR of the TCR CDR3 relied on the HTBI primer set. TCRdb redid the calling of the multiplex PCR reads with MiXCR, one entry per CDR3 protein. This sample yields about 290,000 distinct CDR3 sequences, of which approximately 18% are seen a single time; under 40% belongs to the top ten. This clonotype was seen ten or more times. Germline CDR1 is DFQATT and CDR2 is SNEGSKA (reference sequence). The CDR3 extends over 17 amino acids. V trimming: 0 bases; J trimming: 4 bases; junction bases outside the gene matches: 13. Patients with uncontrolled infections, other autoimmune diseases, pregnancy or lactation were excluded.

The sample consisted of blood. V usage is TRBV20-1 and J usage is TRBJ2-7; 9 bases map to TRBD1. This TCR was recovered from a man aged 50-60 years with Graves' ophthalmopathy. CDR3 region: CSARDPAADRGGYEQYF. As DNA, the CDR3 is TGCAGTGCTAGAGACCCGGCAGCTGACAGGGGGGGTTACGAGCAGTACTTC.